What follows are 28 T cell receptor beta chains derived from one specimen sequenced in a study of cytotoxic CD8 clonotypes in ibrutinib-treated CLL. Clones were read by immunoSEQ multiplex PCR, and TCRdb kept only the in-frame ones, dropping some. The table includes 130,000 to 150,000 clones, around 93% detected once. Specimen: PBMCs, collected after 12 months of ibrutinib treatment. The source is a human donor with chronic lymphocytic leukemia.

This chain joins TRBV28 and TRBJ2-1; weak D call: TRBD2 (6 bases). Per the germline V gene, CDR1 is MDHEN and CDR2 is SYDVKM. Trimming took 6 bases from V and 7 from J, leaving 16 bases between them. This CDR3 spans 14 amino acids. CDR3 loop: CASSLGLPRNEQFF. As DNA, the CDR3 is TGTGCCAGCAGCCTGGGACTCCCTCGGAATGAGCAGTTCTTC.

The V and J genes are TRBV7-2 and TRBJ2-1; D is unresolved. The length of the CDR3 is 16 residues. Per germline, CDR1 SGHTA and CDR2 FQGNSA. The CDR3 DNA reads as TGTGCTACCAGCCGACCCTCCGCATTCGTCGGCAATGAGCAGTTCTTC. Translating gives CATSRPSAFVGNEQFF.

The V and J genes are TRBV27 and TRBJ2-7; D tentatively fits TRBD1 or TRBD2 (5 bases each). V lost 11 bases to trimming and J lost 3 bases, with 17 bases between them. Germline values: CDR1 MNHEY, CDR2 SMNVEV (reference sequence). There are 13 residues in the CDR3. The CDR3 reads CAPGLGRDYEQYF. The DNA of the CDR3 is TGTGCCCCAGGGCTAGGACGGGACTACGAGCAGTACTTC.

The gene calls are TRBV28 and TRBJ2-7, with D possibly being TRBD1 (5 bases). Germline CDR1 MDHEN, CDR2 SYDVKM. With 3 bases removed from V and 2 bases from J, the gap between germline ends came to 14 bases. This CDR3 region has 15 residues. The CDR3, as DNA: TGTGCCAGCAGTTTCTCAGGGCCAGTACCCTACGAGCAGTACTTC. This codes for CASSFSGPVPYEQYF.

This chain connects TRBV10-3 to TRBJ1-1; possible D gene TRBD1, 6 bases. The germline gives CDR1 ENHRY, CDR2 SYGVKD. The length of the CDR3 is 13 residues. The ends were cut back, 0 bases at V and 7 bases at J, with 9 bases in the middle. The CDR3 DNA reads as TGTGCCATCAGTGAGTCCCGGGACATTGAAGCTTTCTTT. It translates to CAISESRDIEAFF.

The chain couples TRBV28 to TRBJ2-3; D might be TRBD2 (6 bases). In germline, CDR1 is MDHEN, CDR2 SYDVKM. This CDR3 has 12 residues. The CDR3 bases are TGTACCGGAGGGCCGCGGCCAGATACGCAGTATTTT. It is translated as CTGGPRPDTQYF.

The genes are TRBV7-3 and TRBJ1-2; D unresolved. V was trimmed by 0 bases and J by 6 bases, leaving 17 bases between them. The CDR3 runs 16 residues. Germline lookup yields CDR1 SGHTA and CDR2 FQGTGA. This CDR3 reads CASSLTPGIGVDGYTF. The DNA for the CDR3 is TGTGCCAGCAGCTTAACACCGGGGATTGGAGTCGATGGCTACACCTTC.

This clone has only one observation. V gene TRBV7-9 combines with J gene TRBJ2-2; no reliable D call. This CDR3 spans 13 amino acids. The germline CDR1 and CDR2 sequences are SEHNR and FQNEAQ (reference sequence). Trimming took 11 bases from V and 5 from J, leaving 15 bases between them. CDR3 DNA sequence: TGTGCCCCCCGACCCGAGGCGACCGGGGAGCTGTTTTTT. This translates into CAPRPEATGELFF. The entire variable domain, with the rest obtained from reference TRBV7-9 and TRBJ2-2, is as follows: DTGVSQNPRHKITKRGQNVTFRCDPISEHNRLYWYRQTLGQGPEFLTYFQNEAQLEKSRLLSDRFSAERPKGSFSTLEIQRTEQGDSAMYLCAPRPEATGELFFGEGSRLTVL.

The V call is TRBV27, the J call TRBJ2-7; 8 nucleotides align to TRBD2. The CDR3 is 16 amino acids. Germline V lookup: CDR1 MNHEY, CDR2 SMNVEV (reference sequence). Unmatched junction bases numbered 11, after V lost 4 bases and J lost 3 bases. Written as DNA, the CDR3 is TGTGCCAGCAGTTCCCCCCGAGCGGGAGTAGGCTACGAGCAGTACTTC. Translated, it gives CASSSPRAGVGYEQYF.

This chain joins TRBV7-9 and TRBJ2-1; 8 bases are shared with TRBD2. From germline, CDR1 is SEHNR and CDR2 FQNEAQ (reference sequence). V was pared by 1 base and J by 5 bases, with 10 bases of the junction left unmatched. CDR3 length: 17 residues. The CDR3 here is CASSLGTSIIWDNEQFF. The CDR3 nucleotides are TGTGCCAGCAGCTTAGGGACTAGCATTATTTGGGACAATGAGCAGTTCTTC.

The V and J genes are TRBV7-2 and TRBJ1-3, with a tentative D call TRBD1 (5 bases). The CDR3 has 16 residues. Deletions cut 0 bases from V and 3 bases from J, with 12 bases between. Germline-derived CDR1 and CDR2 are SGHTA and FQGNSA. The CDR3 DNA reads TGTGCCAGCAGCTTAGCGGGAGGGGCGGTTGGAAACACCATATATTTT. This gives the protein CASSLAGGAVGNTIYF.

In nucleotides, the CDR3 is TGTGCCTGGATCCCCCCGGGACTAGCGGACAGAAAGCAGTTCTTC. Its protein is CAWIPPGLADRKQFF. The V and J genes are TRBV30 and TRBJ2-1; 11 positions match TRBD2. Trimming cost V 4 bases and J 11 bases; bases outside gene matches: 13. CDR1 and CDR2 from the germline V gene are GTSNPN and SVGIG (reference sequence). The CDR3 is made up of 15 amino acids.

The CDR3 reads CASSLSLQGEETQYF. CDR3 in DNA: TGTGCCAGCAGCCTTTCTCTACAGGGAGAAGAGACCCAGTACTTC. This chain connects TRBV7-3 to TRBJ2-5, with a possible D match to TRBD1 (6 bases). Looked up from germline, CDR1 is SGHTA and CDR2 is FQGTGA. V lost 5 bases, J lost 3 bases, and 16 bases lay in between. CDR3 length equals 15 residues.

The chain is built from TRBV18 and TRBJ2-3, with unresolved D. CDR3 length: 12 amino acids. The V end lost 2 bases, the J end lost 5 bases, and 5 bases lay between the germline ends. Germline V gene sequence: CDR1 KGHSH, CDR2 LQKENI. CDR3 DNA sequence: TGTGCCAGCTCACCAACGGTAGATACGCAGTATTTT. Translation gives CASSPTVDTQYF.

This clone turned up a few times. This rearrangement joins TRBV18 to TRBJ2-7, with D perhaps matching TRBD2 (6 bases). CDR3 length: 14 residues. Per germline, CDR1 KGHSH and CDR2 LQKENI. V lost 3 bases to trimming and J lost 0 bases, with 9 bases between them. This CDR3 is CASSPRRDSYEQYF. As DNA, the CDR3 is TGTGCCAGCTCACCCCGGCGGGACTCCTACGAGCAGTACTTC.

This clone was seen only once. The CDR3 DNA reads TGTGCCAGCAGCTCAGGGGTCACAGATACGCAGTATTTT. It codes for CASSSGVTDTQYF. The chain joins TRBV9 to TRBJ2-3, with D possibly being TRBD1 (6 bases). V dropped 4 bases and J dropped 2 bases, with 8 bases sitting between them. The germline V gene encodes CDR1 SGDLS and CDR2 YYNGEE. CDR3 length: 13 amino acids.

V is TRBV19 and J is TRBJ1-1; D remains ambiguous. The CDR3 is 15 amino acids. Germline CDR1 and CDR2: LNHDA and SQIVND (reference sequence). Trimming removed 4 bases from V and 1 base from J, with 13 bases in between. CDR3 bases: TGTGCCAGTAGTACGCTGCCGGGCGCGAACACTGAAGCTTTCTTT. Translated, it gives CASSTLPGANTEAFF.

This sequence joins TRBV5-1 and TRBJ1-4; 7 positions match TRBD1. After removal of 2 bases from V and 8 bases from J, the junction contained 12 bases not matched to a gene. This CDR3 region has 16 residues. The germline V gene encodes CDR1 SGHRS and CDR2 YFSETQ. CDR3 in amino acids: CASSFGAQGSAEKLFF. The CDR3 DNA reads as TGCGCCAGCAGCTTTGGGGCACAGGGGTCCGCGGAAAAACTGTTTTTT.

The V call is TRBV27, the J call TRBJ2-7; 8 nucleotides align to TRBD1. The CDR3 runs 14 residues. Trimming took 2 bases from V and 4 from J; bases not matched to a gene: 4. From germline, CDR1 is MNHEY and CDR2 SMNVEV (reference sequence). This CDR3 is CASSLTRGLYEQYF. CDR3 coding DNA: TGTGCCAGCAGTTTAACCAGGGGGCTGTACGAGCAGTACTTC.

This clone occurred once. The chain joins TRBV5-6 to TRBJ2-3, with D perhaps matching TRBD2 (6 bases). Germline CDR1 and CDR2: SGHDT and YYEEEE. The length of the CDR3 is 15 residues. V lost 2 bases and J lost 5, with 15 bases in between. The CDR3 here is CASSFRGGGVDTQYF. CDR3 in DNA: TGTGCCAGCAGCTTCCGGGGAGGCGGGGTAGATACGCAGTATTTT.

The V call is TRBV6-4, the J call TRBJ2-1, with 9 bases matching TRBD2. Trimming removed 8 bases from V and 7 bases from J; junction bases left unmatched: 9. The germline gives CDR1 MRHNA, CDR2 SNTAGT. This CDR3 is built from 14 residues. The chain's CDR3 is CASPSGRPGNEQFF. The CDR3 DNA sequence: TGTGCCAGCCCGAGCGGGAGGCCTGGGAATGAGCAGTTCTTC.

The CDR3 loop is CASSQTDRGHEQYF. Written as DNA, the CDR3 is TGTGCCAGCAGCCAAACGGACAGGGGCCACGAGCAGTACTTC. This chain uses TRBV4-2 with TRBJ2-7; 9 bases map to TRBD1. The CDR3 runs to 14 residues. Trimming took 2 bases from V and 5 from J; bases not matched to a gene: 4. Looked up from germline, CDR1 is LGHNA and CDR2 is YNFKEQ.

This chain connects TRBV5-1 to TRBJ1-3, with D possibly TRBD1 on 6 matching bases. CDR3 length: 15 amino acids. Trimming stripped 3 bases from V and 1 base from J, with 11 bases between. From germline, CDR1 is SGHRS and CDR2 YFSETQ. CDR3 sequence reads: CASSSEGGSGNTIYF. Here the CDR3 DNA reads TGCGCCAGCAGCTCGGAAGGGGGATCTGGAAACACCATATATTTT. The full variable domain, rest sourced from reference TRBV5-1 and TRBJ1-3, is KAGVTQTPRYLIKTRGQQVTLSCSPISGHRSVSWYQQTPGQGLQFLFEYFSETQRNKGNFPGRFSGRQFSNSRSEMNVSTLELGDSALYLCASSSEGGSGNTIYFGEGSWLTVV.

The chain recombines TRBV5-1 with TRBJ2-6; D ambiguous. CDR3 size: 16 residues. Germline V gene sequence: CDR1 SGHRS, CDR2 YFSETQ. With 4 bases removed from V and 0 bases from J, the gap between germline ends came to 11 bases. In DNA, the CDR3 is TGCGCCAGCAGCCAATCCTCTTACTCTGGGGCCAACGTCCTGACTTTC. Encoded protein: CASSQSSYSGANVLTF.

The chain couples TRBV4-2 to TRBJ2-3; 9 nucleotides match TRBD2. V gave up 0 bases and J gave up 3 bases; unmatched junction bases: 7. The CDR3 is 17 residues long. Germline values: CDR1 LGHNA, CDR2 YNFKEQ. The CDR3 nucleotides are TGTGCCAGCAGCCAAGATCGGTCCCTAGCGGGGACAGATACGCAGTATTTT. Protein: CASSQDRSLAGTDTQYF.

This chain connects TRBV19 to TRBJ2-1; 10 bases map to TRBD1. J gave up 7 bases and V 7 bases, and 10 bases lay outside the gene matches. The CDR3 has 15 residues. Germline values: CDR1 LNHDA, CDR2 SQIVND (reference sequence). This chain's CDR3 is CASNARTGGGNEQFF. CDR3 coding DNA: TGTGCCAGTAATGCTCGGACAGGGGGTGGAAATGAGCAGTTCTTC.

V is TRBV18 and J is TRBJ2-1, with D unclear. The germline gives CDR1 KGHSH, CDR2 LQKENI. With 1 base removed from V and 7 bases from J, the gap between germline ends came to 8 bases. The CDR3 has 13 amino acids. The CDR3 bases are TGTGCCAGCTCACCACGTCAGCAGAATGAGCAGTTCTTC. Its protein is CASSPRQQNEQFF.

V is TRBV7-2 and J is TRBJ2-1; TRBD2 aligns across 11 bases. Trimming took 5 bases from V and 4 from J; bases not matched to a gene: 4. This CDR3 comprises 15 residues. Germline loops: CDR1 SGHTA, CDR2 FQGNSA. CDR3 nucleotides: TGTGCCAGCAGCACAGGGACTAGCGGATACAATGAGCAGTTCTTC. Residues: CASSTGTSGYNEQFF.